Following are 30 T cell receptor beta chains from one sample sequenced in a study of blood T cells in healthy people across ages. PCR was performed a second time for roughly 7 to 11 cycles using a sample-barcoded 5' primer and a J-beta primer mix. TCRdb reanalysed the 5' RACE reads using MiXCR and keeps one entry per CDR3 protein. In the table there are some 940,000 distinct CDR3 sequences, 25% to 35% of which are singletons. This sample was also put to use in a study of T cells of mothers and their children.

Sequences were obtained from blood. These receptors were obtained from a woman in her forties in good health.

The chain is built from TRBV6-5 and TRBJ2-7; D is perhaps TRBD1 or TRBD2 (5 bases each). The DNA matches TRBJ2-5 better at its end, which makes the J call doubtful. The V gene's germline CDR1 is MNHEY and CDR2 SVGAGI. The CDR3 consists of 18 residues. The DNA of the CDR3 is TGTGCCAGCAGTTACGGCCGGCAGGGCATGGATCCGGGGGAGACCCAGTACTTC. This translates into CASSYGRQGMDPGETQYF.

A remark on this clonotype: A much larger clone sits a single nucleotide away, making a read error possible. The genes are TRBV12-3 or TRBV12-4 and TRBJ2-5, with 13 bases aligning to TRBD2. The CDR3 spans 15 residues. The CDR3, as DNA: TGTGCCAGCAGCACTAGCGGGGGGGCCGGGGAGACCCAGTGCTTC. Translating it yields CASSTSGGAGETQCF.

Comments on this clonotype: Germline is not matched at one junction end, which may reflect a read error. This chain links TRBV20-1 with TRBJ2-1; the match to TRBD2 covers 11 bases. The CDR3 spans 17 residues. Germline values: CDR1 DFQATT, CDR2 SNEGSKA (reference sequence). This CDR3 is CSASTTSGAHSYNERFF. The CDR3 bases are TGCAGTGCTAGTACGACTAGCGGGGCGCACTCCTACAATGAGCGGTTCTTC.

V usage is TRBV4-2 and J usage is TRBJ1-6, with 10 bases that match TRBD1. Looked up from germline, CDR1 is LGHNA and CDR2 is YNFKEQ. This CDR3 has 16 residues. Unmatched junction bases numbered 8, after V lost 5 bases and J lost 7 bases. CDR3 region: CASSSSPGQGNSPLHF. The DNA of the CDR3 is TGTGCCAGCAGCTCGTCCCCGGGACAGGGGAATTCACCCCTCCACTTT.

This clonotype was observed many times. The chain combines TRBV19 with TRBJ2-1, with unresolved D. The V and J ends lost 7 bases and 3 bases respectively, with 4 bases between them. Germline loops: CDR1 LNHDA, CDR2 SQIVND (reference sequence). The CDR3 has 11 residues. The CDR3 DNA sequence: TGTGCCAGTACCATCTACAATGAGCAGTTCTTC. This translates into CASTIYNEQFF.

This clonotype came up a few times. The rearrangement uses TRBV4-3 and TRBJ2-1, with 15 bases matching TRBD2. V dropped 0 bases and J dropped 3; count of bases not matched to a gene: 3. Germline V gene lookup returns CDR1 LGHNA and CDR2 YSLEER. The CDR3 is 18 residues long. The CDR3 DNA reads as TGCGCCAGCAGCCAAGACGGGACTAGCGGGGGGATCTACAATGAGCAGTTCTTC. Translation: CASSQDGTSGGIYNEQFF.

Regarding this clonotype: Since a much larger clone is just one base distant, this may be a read error. The rearrangement joins TRBV5-1 to TRBJ2-7, with 7 bases aligning to TRBD2. From germline, CDR1 is SGHRS and CDR2 YFSETQ. The CDR3 sequence is 13 residues long. CDR3 sequence: CVSSGGTSYEQYF. The CDR3 DNA is TGCGTCAGCTCCGGGGGGACCTCCTACGAGCAGTACTTC. Together with reference TRBV5-1 and TRBJ2-7, the CDR3 gives the full variable domain: KAGVTQTPRYLIKTRGQQVTLSCSPISGHRSVSWYQQTPGQGLQFLFEYFSETQRNKGNFPGRFSGRQFSNSRSEMNVSTLELGDSALYLCVSSGGTSYEQYFGPGTRLTVT.

Concerning this clonotype itself: A much larger clone lies one base from this, so it may be a read error. In this CDR3 the conserved last residue, phenylalanine or tryptophan, is missing, so a read error is likely. The chain recombines TRBV10-3 with TRBJ2-5; D unresolved. The germline V and J ends were trimmed by 6 bases and 1 base, with 6 bases remaining between them. The CDR3 spans 12 residues. Germline V gene data show CDR1 as ENHRY and CDR2 as SYGVKD. The CDR3 protein is CAIRGTQETQYY. CDR3 coding DNA: TGTGCCATCAGGGGCACCCAAGAGACCCAGTACTAC.

This clonotype turned up a few times. The V and J genes are TRBV9 and TRBJ1-4, with TRBD1 matching over 7 bases. The V segment lost 0 bases and the J segment 12 bases; nucleotides outside the gene matches: 11. This CDR3 spans 15 amino acids. CDR1 is SGDLS and CDR2 is YYNGEE in the germline V gene. DNA for the CDR3: TGTGCCAGCAGCGTAGACCTTCACCCTCAGGGGGAACTGTTTTTT. This translates into CASSVDLHPQGELFF.

J is TRBJ1-1 and V is TRBV9; D unresolved. Germline lookup yields CDR1 SGDLS and CDR2 YYNGEE. The CDR3 extends over 15 amino acids. Trimming stripped 0 bases from V and 0 bases from J, with 9 bases between. CDR3 in DNA: TGTGCCAGCAGCGTAGCTGTGACAATGAACACTGAAGCTTTCTTT. This translates into CASSVAVTMNTEAFF.

The table lists this clonotype with many counts. Written as DNA, the CDR3 is TGCGCCAGCAGCCACAACAGGAACTCCTACGAGCAGTACTTC. It codes for CASSHNRNSYEQYF. V usage is TRBV4-3 and J usage is TRBJ2-7; the D gene is possibly TRBD1 (5 bases). Trimming pared 3 bases from V and 0 bases from J, leaving 9 bases between. Per germline, CDR1 LGHNA and CDR2 YSLEER. This CDR3 has 14 amino acids.

On this clonotype: A much larger clonotype is one base distant, so this may be a read error. This sequence joins TRBV29-1 and TRBJ2-7; D tentatively reads TRBD1 or TRBD2 (5 bases each). CDR1 and CDR2 (germline): SQVTM, ANQGSEA. CDR3 size: 13 residues. Trimming pared 2 bases from V and 7 bases from J, leaving 15 bases between. CDR3 sequence (DNA): TGCAGCGTTGAAACGGGGCCAGGAAATGAGCAGTACTTC. Translated, it gives CSVETGPGNEQYF.

This clonotype turned up a few times. The rearrangement joins TRBV7-2 to TRBJ2-1; D could derive from TRBD1 or TRBD2 (5 bases each). V lost 7 bases to trimming and J lost 8 bases, with 15 bases between them. The CDR3 spans 13 residues. Germline V CDR1 and CDR2: SGHTA, FQGNSA. CDR3 DNA sequence: TGTGCCAGCACCCTAGGGACCCCCTATGAGCAGTTCTTC. Its translation: CASTLGTPYEQFF.

V and J are TRBV18 and TRBJ2-7; D may match TRBD1 or TRBD2 (5 bases each). This CDR3 spans 13 amino acids. The V gene's germline CDR1 is KGHSH and CDR2 LQKENI. The ends were cut back, 4 bases at V and 6 bases at J, with 13 bases in the middle. The CDR3 region has the DNA TGTGCCAGCTCACGGGACGACTTCGGCGAGCAGTACTTC. Translating it yields CASSRDDFGEQYF.

V is TRBV7-9 and J is TRBJ2-3; the match to TRBD2 covers 7 bases. The trim removed 1 base at V and 4 bases at J, leaving 5 bases unmatched. This CDR3 contains 15 residues. Germline V gene data show CDR1 as SEHNR and CDR2 as FQNEAQ (reference sequence). As DNA, the CDR3 is TGTGCCAGCAGCTTAGAAGGGGAGGGTGCAGATACGCAGTATTTT. This gives the protein CASSLEGEGADTQYF.

This clonotype was detected ten times or more. A read error may account for a junction end that differs from germline. The chain joins TRBV4-1 to TRBJ1-5; 7 positions agree with TRBD1. The CDR3 is made up of 14 amino acids. Germline values: CDR1 MGHRA, CDR2 YSYEKL. The DNA of the CDR3 is TGTGCCAGCAGCCCATACAGGGGAAATCAGCCCCAGCATTTT. This codes for CASSPYRGNQPQHF.

This clonotype was observed a handful of times. Possible read error: a much larger clone is one base away. The chain carries TRBV7-2 and TRBJ1-1, with 8 nucleotides matching TRBD1. Germline-derived CDR1 and CDR2 are SGHTA and FQGNSA. With 4 bases clipped from V and 12 bases from J, the junction kept 10 bases outside the gene matches. The CDR3 runs to 13 residues. CDR3 amino acids: CASSYQGTGETFF. Here the CDR3 DNA reads TGTGCCAGCAGCTACCAGGGGACAGGAGAAACTTTCTTT.

The genes are TRBV2 and TRBJ1-5; 7 bases align to TRBD1. J was trimmed by 7 bases and V by 3 bases; bases with no gene match: 6. Germline V gene data show CDR1 as SNHLY and CDR2 as FYNNEI. The CDR3 is 14 amino acids. CDR3 loop: CASSEIKQGQPQHF. The DNA for the CDR3 is TGTGCCAGCAGTGAGATCAAACAGGGGCAGCCCCAGCATTTT.

Only a few counts were recorded for this clonotype. This chain joins TRBV15 and TRBJ1-5, with a possible D match to TRBD1 (6 bases). V gave up 3 bases and J gave up 5 bases, with 14 bases separating them. Germline V gene sequence: CDR1 LNHNV, CDR2 YYDKDF (reference sequence). This CDR3 is 15 amino acids long. Here the CDR3 DNA reads TGTGCCACCAGCAGGGTCCGCAGGGGTGATCAGCCCCAGCATTTT. Protein product: CATSRVRRGDQPQHF. Using reference TRBV15 and TRBJ1-5 for the parts outside the CDR3, the full variable domain is DAMVIQNPRYQVTQFGKPVTLSCSQTLNHNVMYWYQQKSSQAPKLLFHYYDKDFNNEADTPDNFQSRRPNTSFCFLDIRSPGLGDTAMYLCATSRVRRGDQPQHFGDGTRLSIL.

The genes are TRBV15 and TRBJ2-7; the D gene is possibly TRBD1 (6 bases). Trimming took 0 bases from V and 0 from J, leaving 15 bases between them. CDR3 length equals 17 residues. Germline assignment: CDR1 LNHNV and CDR2 YYDKDF (reference sequence). The CDR3 DNA reads TGTGCCACCAGCAGAGAAACTTCGGACAGCCGCTCCTACGAGCAGTACTTC. Translation gives CATSRETSDSRSYEQYF.

CDR3 region: CASSLEGTDYQPQHF. CDR3 in DNA: TGCGCCAGCAGCTTGGAGGGGACTGATTATCAGCCCCAGCATTTT. The chain joins TRBV5-1 to TRBJ1-5, with D tentatively TRBD1 (5 bases). Trimming stripped 0 bases from V and 5 bases from J, with 12 bases between. This CDR3 is built from 15 residues. Germline V gives CDR1 SGHRS, CDR2 YFSETQ.

The chain links TRBV7-2 to TRBJ1-2, with 11 bases fitting TRBD1. Germline V CDR1 and CDR2: SGHTA, FQGNSA. This CDR3 spans 17 amino acids. The J segment lost 4 bases and the V segment lost 5 bases, leaving 12 bases of the junction unmatched. The CDR3 reads CASSPRQDRGRVYGYTF. The CDR3 DNA follows: TGTGCCAGCAGCCCTCGTCAGGACAGGGGGCGCGTCTATGGCTACACCTTC.

This clonotype was recorded at least ten times. The chain links TRBV29-1 to TRBJ2-1; TRBD2 matches at 8 bases. CDR3 length: 18 amino acids. Germline assignment: CDR1 SQVTM and CDR2 ANQGSEA. J gave up 0 bases and V 3 bases, and 13 bases lay outside the gene matches. The CDR3 DNA reads as TGCAGCGTTGATGGGCCGGCGGGGGGCCTCCCCTCCTACAATGAGCAGTTCTTC. Translated: CSVDGPAGGLPSYNEQFF.

Concerning this clonotype itself: A much larger clone lies one base from this, so it may be a read error. This chain links TRBV4-1 with TRBJ2-7, with D possibly being TRBD2 (5 bases). The CDR3 has 15 residues. Trimming left V 4 bases short and J 1 base short, with 14 bases between. Looked up from germline, CDR1 is MGHRA and CDR2 is YSYEKL. The CDR3 coding sequence is TGCGCCAGCAGCCGAGGACGGGGTAGGTCCTACGAGCAGTACTTC. It codes for CASSRGRGRSYEQYF.

The chain joins TRBV5-1 to TRBJ2-3, with 10 bases lining up with TRBD2. Trimming at V came to 4 bases and at J to 6 bases, leaving 2 bases not matched to a gene. CDR1 is SGHRS, CDR2 YFSETQ, per germline. The CDR3 sequence is 13 residues long. The chain's CDR3 is CASSTSGADTQYF. The CDR3, as DNA: TGCGCCAGCAGCACTAGCGGGGCTGATACGCAGTATTTT. Supplemented by reference TRBV5-1 and TRBJ2-3, the full variable domain reads KAGVTQTPRYLIKTRGQQVTLSCSPISGHRSVSWYQQTPGQGLQFLFEYFSETQRNKGNFPGRFSGRQFSNSRSEMNVSTLELGDSALYLCASSTSGADTQYFGPGTRLTVL.

The V and J genes are TRBV5-1 and TRBJ1-1; 10 positions agree with TRBD1. Germline V gene sequence: CDR1 SGHRS, CDR2 YFSETQ. CDR3 size: 14 residues. With 4 bases clipped from V and 6 bases from J, the junction kept 6 bases outside the gene matches. The CDR3: CASSPRDRGSEAFF. CDR3 sequence (DNA): TGCGCCAGCAGCCCCCGGGACAGGGGATCTGAAGCTTTCTTT.

The genes are TRBV5-5 and TRBJ2-1; D could derive from TRBD1 or TRBD2 (6 bases each). CDR1 and CDR2 (germline): SGHKS, YYEKEE (reference sequence). V was clipped by 7 bases and J by 6 bases, with 23 bases between them. The CDR3 totals 16 residues. Written as DNA, the CDR3 is TGTGCCAGCTCTGTTTTGGGGGGCCCGGTCGGCAATGAGCAGTTCTTC. Encoded protein: CASSVLGGPVGNEQFF.

There are a few counts of this clonotype. The CDR3 region is CASRPPGLAGGNEQFF. For the CDR3, the DNA is TGTGCCAGCAGGCCGCCGGGACTAGCGGGGGGGAATGAGCAGTTCTTC. The chain uses TRBV7-2 and TRBJ2-1; 16 bases match TRBD2. This CDR3 spans 16 amino acids. Germline CDR1 SGHTA, CDR2 FQGNSA. J lost 7 bases, V lost 6 bases, and 6 bases had no gene match.

This clonotype was recorded a few times. V and J are TRBV3-1 and TRBJ2-1, with D possibly matching TRBD2 (6 bases). V gave up 3 bases and J gave up 2 bases, with 20 bases separating them. Germline V gives CDR1 LGHDT, CDR2 YNNKEL (reference sequence). The CDR3 contains 18 residues. The CDR3 here is CASSHLLEGLQTYNEQFF. In DNA, the CDR3 is TGTGCCAGCAGCCACCTCCTAGAGGGACTGCAGACCTACAATGAGCAGTTCTTC.

The chain links TRBV28 to TRBJ1-4; possible D gene TRBD1, 5 bases. V was shortened by 6 bases and J by 4 bases, with 9 bases between the two germline ends. The CDR3 sequence is 13 residues long. Germline V gene lookup returns CDR1 MDHEN and CDR2 SYDVKM. CDR3 sequence reads: CASRGRINEKLFF. DNA for the CDR3: TGTGCCAGCAGGGGGCGAATTAATGAAAAACTGTTTTTT.